These T cell receptor beta chains were read from a single sample in a study of T-cell reconstitution after alpha-beta-depleted transplantation in children. In TCRdb, the PCR reads were re-called with MiXCR into one record per CDR3 protein. The profile shows roughly 500,000 distinct CDR3 sequences, less than 35% of them singletons. The source was PBMCs from the stem cell graft donor, collected from the stem cell graft. All receptors come from a human donor who donated a stem cell graft to a child with aplastic anemia. Each CDR3 is given with its conserved first and last residue. D genes are given only for firm matches. Rows may omit the clone size; those that give it use once, few, many or a size class.

>TRBV27|-|14|TRBJ2-3|-
CASSLAPSTDTQYF
TGTGCCAGCAGTTTAGCGCCGAGCACAGATACGCAGTATTTT
>TRBV7-2|-|15|TRBJ2-3|TRBD1
CASSLFRDREDTQYF
TGTGCCAGCAGCTTATTCCGGGACAGGGAAGATACGCAGTATTTT
>TRBV6-1|-|16|TRBJ1-1|-
CASTRVSGVGSTEAFF
TGTGCCAGCACAAGGGTCTCGGGGGTGGGCAGCACTGAAGCTTTCTTT
>TRBV5-6|-|13|TRBJ2-1|-
CASSPGTANEQFF
TGTGCCAGCAGCCCCGGGACTGCCAATGAGCAGTTCTTC
>TRBV6-2/TRBV6-3|-|11|TRBJ2-5|-
CARRHQETQYF
TGTGCCAGAAGACACCAAGAGACCCAGTACTTC
>TRBV10-3|-|14|TRBJ1-5|TRBD1
CAIGTGTSNQPQHF
TGTGCCATAGGGACAGGCACTAGCAATCAGCCCCAGCATTTT
>TRBV12-3/TRBV12-4|-|16|TRBJ2-3|TRBD1
CASSADWTGTTDTQYF
TGTGCCAGCAGTGCCGATTGGACAGGGACCACAGATACGCAGTATTTT
>TRBV24-1|-|15|TRBJ2-1|TRBD1
CATSDTGQGSGEQFF
TGTGCCACCAGTGATACAGGACAGGGGTCGGGTGAGCAGTTCTTC
>TRBV30|few|18|TRBJ1-6|-
CAWSVMLDSSSYNSPLHF
TGTGCCTGGAGTGTAATGCTCGACTCCAGCTCCTATAATTCACCCCTCCACTTT
>TRBV20-1|few|16|TRBJ2-3|TRBD2
CSARVFSGRALDTQYF
TGCAGTGCTAGGGTTTTTAGCGGGAGGGCCTTGGATACGCAGTATTTT
>TRBV28|-|15|TRBJ2-2|TRBD2
CASQISGLNTGELFF
TGTGCCAGCCAAATTAGCGGGCTGAACACCGGGGAGCTGTTTTTT
>TRBV5-1|-|15|TRBJ2-1|-
CASSLTTDLADEQFF
TGCGCCAGCAGCTTGACGACAGACCTGGCCGATGAGCAGTTCTTC
>TRBV7-2|-|14|TRBJ2-5|TRBD2
CASRQLAGFETQYF
TGTGCCAGCAGGCAGCTAGCGGGATTCGAGACCCAGTACTTC
>TRBV9|-|15|TRBJ1-1|TRBD1
CASSGRQGTPLRAFF
TGTGCCAGCAGCGGCCGACAGGGGACCCCCCTTCGAGCTTTCTTT
>TRBV6-1|-|15|TRBJ2-4|-
CASRGLASVPNIQYF
TGTGCCAGCAGGGGTCTTGCTAGCGTTCCAAACATTCAGTACTTC
>TRBV7-2|-|15|TRBJ2-7|TRBD2
CASSLGLAGSREQYF
TGTGCCAGCAGCCTCGGACTAGCGGGTAGTCGGGAGCAGTACTTC
>TRBV29-1|-|11|TRBJ2-3|-
CSVEGIDTQYF
TGCAGCGTTGAGGGGATAGATACGCAGTATTTT
>TRBV27|-|14|TRBJ2-1|TRBD2
CASGMGEGYYEQFF
TGTGCCAGCGGGATGGGGGAGGGATATTATGAGCAGTTCTTC
>TRBV20-1|-|14|TRBJ1-5|-
CSARVQGLNQPQHF
TGCAGTGCTAGAGTTCAAGGGCTCAATCAGCCCCAGCATTTT
>TRBV7-8|-|13|TRBJ2-1|-
CASSWARNNEQFF
TGTGCCAGCAGCTGGGCTAGGAACAATGAGCAGTTCTTC
>TRBV4-3|once|17|TRBJ1-2|-
CASSQDPLGKDRYGYTF
TGCGCCAGCAGCCAAGACCCCCTTGGGAAGGACCGCTATGGCTACACCTTC
>TRBV5-1|few|14|TRBJ1-1|TRBD1
CASSEDRSGTEAFF
TGCGCCAGCAGCGAGGACAGGTCTGGCACTGAAGCTTTCTTT